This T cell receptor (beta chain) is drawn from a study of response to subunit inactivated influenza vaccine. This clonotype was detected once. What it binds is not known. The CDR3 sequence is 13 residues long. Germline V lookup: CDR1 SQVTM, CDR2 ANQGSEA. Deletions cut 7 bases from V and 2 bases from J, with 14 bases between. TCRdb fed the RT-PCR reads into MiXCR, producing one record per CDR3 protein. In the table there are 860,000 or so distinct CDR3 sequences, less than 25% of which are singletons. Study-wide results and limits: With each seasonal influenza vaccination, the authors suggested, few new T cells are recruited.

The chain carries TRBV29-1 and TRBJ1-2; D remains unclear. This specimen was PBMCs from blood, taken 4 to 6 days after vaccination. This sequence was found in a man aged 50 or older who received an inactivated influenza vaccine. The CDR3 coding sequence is TGCAGCGCTGTGGACGGTTCGAACTATGGCTACACCTTC. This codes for CSAVDGSNYGYTF.